This T cell receptor beta chain originates from a study of patients and donors after allogeneic stem cell transplantation. The germline V gene encodes CDR1 SGHRS and CDR2 YFSETQ. This CDR3 has 16 residues. Trimming took 3 bases from V and 7 from J; bases not matched to a gene: 15. TCRdb reanalysed the RT-PCR reads using MiXCR and keeps one entry per CDR3 protein. Here the sample spans approximately 220,000 distinct CDR3 sequences, less than 50% being singletons. V and J are TRBV5-1 and TRBJ2-7, with 8 bases identical to TRBD1. The clonotype was recovered from a human donor who was either an allogeneic HSCT recipient or a stem cell or donor lymphocyte infusion donor (not recorded which). It is not recorded whose cells these are; they may come from a transplant donor. Sequenced material: blood, either unsorted or a sorted T cell fraction (not recorded which). The CDR3 nucleotides are TGCGCCAGCAGCTCACCAACCCGGACAGGGCTCGGGGAGCAGTACTTC. It specifies CASSSPTRTGLGEQYF.